Below are 22 T cell receptor beta chains sequenced from a single sample in a study of long-term antiretroviral therapy in people with HIV. At survey level, the immunoSEQ assay was run in its v3.0 version. This table comes from immunoSEQ multiplex PCR, and its TCRdb copy is limited to in-frame clones, with some not included. Of approximately 18,000 clones in the sample, 80% were seen once. Sequencing was performed on unsorted PBMCs, taken 0.2 years after starting antiretroviral therapy. The receptor source for this set is a woman aged 40 to 50 with HIV.

The gene calls are TRBV4-3 and TRBJ1-4, with TRBD1 as a possible D gene (5 bases). V lost 0 bases, J lost 8 bases, and 13 bases lay in between. Per the germline V gene, CDR1 is LGHNA and CDR2 is YSLEER. The CDR3 extends over 15 amino acids. CDR3 amino acids: CASSQDAGVWEKLFF. In DNA form, the CDR3 reads TGCGCCAGCAGCCAAGATGCGGGGGTATGGGAAAAACTGTTTTTT.

V is TRBV7-9 and J is TRBJ2-1, with 10 nucleotides matching TRBD2. CDR1 is SEHNR and CDR2 is FQNEAQ in the germline V gene (reference sequence). The J segment lost 8 bases and the V segment lost 6 bases, leaving 10 bases of the junction unmatched. The CDR3 consists of 15 residues. The CDR3 bases are TGTGCCAGCAGTTTGGGACTAGCGCCGACGGATGAGCAGTTCTTC. Its translation is CASSLGLAPTDEQFF.

The chain combines TRBV4-1 with TRBJ1-2; D unclear. Trimming shortened V by 1 base and J by 5 bases, and 17 bases separated the two germline ends. Germline lookup yields CDR1 MGHRA and CDR2 YSYEKL. The CDR3 covers 16 residues. In nucleotides, the CDR3 is TGCGCCAGCAGCCAAGCCCCCGCGGGTGGGGAGTATGGCTACACCTTC. Translation: CASSQAPAGGEYGYTF.

The rearrangement links TRBV19 to TRBJ1-3; the D gene is possibly TRBD1 (6 bases). Trimming left V 2 bases short and J 8 bases short, with 13 bases between. The germline V gene has CDR1 LNHDA and CDR2 SQIVND (reference sequence). This CDR3 comprises 14 residues. The CDR3 bases are TGTGCCAGTAGTATACCTCAGGGGAGAGACACCATATATTTT. It encodes CASSIPQGRDTIYF.

The chain is built from TRBV11-3 and TRBJ1-1, with TRBD1 as a possible D gene (6 bases). The CDR3 has 14 residues. CDR1 and CDR2 (germline): SGHNT, YENEEA. The V end lost 8 bases, the J end lost 1 base, and 14 bases lay between the germline ends. This chain's CDR3 is CASGTGRSNTEAFF. CDR3 DNA: TGTGCCAGCGGAACAGGGAGGTCGAACACTGAAGCTTTCTTT.

This clone has only a few counts. This rearrangement joins TRBV7-9 to TRBJ2-2; TRBD1 aligns across 11 bases. The germline V gene encodes CDR1 SEHNR and CDR2 FQNEAQ (reference sequence). Unmatched junction bases numbered 6, after V lost 4 bases and J lost 5 bases. This CDR3 has 16 amino acids. This CDR3 reads CASSSVGQGVTGELFF. CDR3 nucleotides: TGTGCCAGCAGCTCGGTGGGACAGGGGGTAACCGGGGAGCTGTTTTTT.

The V call is TRBV5-1, the J call TRBJ2-7; no definite D call. This CDR3 is 15 amino acids long. Germline lookup yields CDR1 SGHRS and CDR2 YFSETQ. The V and J ends lost 5 bases and 4 bases respectively, with 19 bases between them. The CDR3 bases are TGCGCCAGCAGAATAGAGAACTTATTTGTATACGAGCAGTACTTC. Its protein product is CASRIENLFVYEQYF.

J is TRBJ1-6 and V is TRBV9; D ambiguous. Germline V gene lookup returns CDR1 SGDLS and CDR2 YYNGEE. The CDR3 has 16 residues. The V and J ends lost 0 bases and 6 bases respectively, with 13 bases between them. The DNA for the CDR3 is TGTGCCAGCAGCGTAGATAGGGAGGGTGGTAATTCACCCCTCCACTTT. It codes for CASSVDREGGNSPLHF.

The chain is built from TRBV7-9 and TRBJ2-3; D is unresolved. Germline CDR1 and CDR2: SEHNR and FQNEAQ (reference sequence). Trimming pared 1 base from V and 0 bases from J, leaving 11 bases between. The CDR3 has 16 residues. CDR3 DNA: TGTGCCAGCAGCTTAGGACTGAGATCAAGCACAGATACGCAGTATTTT. It codes for CASSLGLRSSTDTQYF.

This chain links TRBV15 with TRBJ2-1; no firm D call. CDR1 and CDR2 (germline): LNHNV, YYDKDF (reference sequence). V was cut by 6 bases and J by 3 bases, with 9 bases left in between. This CDR3 has 13 amino acids. CDR3 region: CATSSLNYNEQFF. The CDR3 region has the DNA TGTGCCACCAGTTCCCTTAACTACAATGAGCAGTTCTTC.

This chain connects TRBV14 to TRBJ2-3; 9 nucleotides line up with TRBD2. V was pared by 1 base and J by 7 bases, with 6 bases of the junction left unmatched. CDR1 and CDR2 from the germline V gene are SGHDN and FVKESK. This CDR3 is built from 15 residues. DNA for the CDR3: TGTGCCAGCAGCCAAGCTGCCGCGGGAGGGAATACGCAGTATTTT. It codes for CASSQAAAGGNTQYF.

The chain recombines TRBV12-5 with TRBJ2-3; D unclear. Trimming took 3 bases from V and 2 from J, leaving 9 bases between them. This CDR3 has 14 residues. CDR1 and CDR2 (germline): LGHNT, FRNRAP. The CDR3 region has the DNA TGTGCTAGTGGTTTCCGTTTAGACACAGATACGCAGTATTTT. It encodes CASGFRLDTDTQYF.

The chain carries TRBV27 and TRBJ2-3; perhaps D is TRBD1 or TRBD2 (6 bases each). V was cut by 5 bases and J by 0 bases, with 18 bases left in between. This CDR3 contains 17 residues. Looked up from germline, CDR1 is MNHEY and CDR2 is SMNVEV (reference sequence). CDR3 sequence reads: CASSKLRGRASTDTQYF. CDR3 sequence (DNA): TGTGCCAGCAGTAAACTTCGGGGGCGAGCTAGCACAGATACGCAGTATTTT.

The V and J genes are TRBV12-5 and TRBJ2-1; D ambiguous. Deletions cut 0 bases from V and 9 bases from J, with 3 bases between. The CDR3 has 11 residues. In germline, CDR1 is LGHNT, CDR2 FRNRAP. This CDR3 is CASGLVGEQFF. CDR3 nucleotide sequence: TGTGCTAGTGGTTTGGTGGGTGAGCAGTTCTTC.

As regards this clone: At one end the junction does not follow the germline gene, possibly because of a read error. V and J are TRBV6-6 and TRBJ2-1; 7 nucleotides align to TRBD2. Germline V gene data show CDR1 as MNHNY and CDR2 as SVGAGI (reference sequence). The CDR3 extends over 11 amino acids. In DNA, the CDR3 is TGTGCCAGCAGTTTGACCGGGACTAAGCTCTTC. Its protein is CASSLTGTKLF.

The V gene is TRBV6-1, the J gene TRBJ2-1; 8 bases align to TRBD1. Germline-derived CDR1 and CDR2 are MNHNS and SASEGT. V was pared by 6 bases and J by 6 bases, with 10 bases of the junction left unmatched. This CDR3 region has 15 residues. The chain's CDR3 is CASRSGGVNSNEQFF. In DNA form, the CDR3 reads TGTGCCAGCAGGTCAGGGGGCGTAAACTCCAATGAGCAGTTCTTC.

This clone was seen a handful of times. The rearrangement joins TRBV7-9 to TRBJ2-2; D gene ambiguous. Deletions cut 2 bases from V and 5 bases from J, with 6 bases between. CDR3 length: 13 residues. Germline CDR1 reads SEHNR; CDR2 reads FQNEAQ (reference sequence). The DNA of the CDR3 is TGTGCCAGCAGCTTACTTGTTACCGGGGAGCTGTTTTTT. Amino acid sequence: CASSLLVTGELFF. The complete variable domain, with remaining parts taken from reference TRBV7-9 and TRBJ2-2, reads DTGVSQNPRHKITKRGQNVTFRCDPISEHNRLYWYRQTLGQGPEFLTYFQNEAQLEKSRLLSDRFSAERPKGSFSTLEIQRTEQGDSAMYLCASSLLVTGELFFGEGSRLTVL.

The CDR3 reads CARTSGQGAPYEQYF. CDR3 DNA: TGTGCCAGAACTTCGGGACAGGGGGCACCATACGAGCAGTACTTC. The chain couples TRBV5-3 to TRBJ2-7; TRBD1 matches at 12 bases. TRBV5-3 is placed among ORFs of uncertain function. This CDR3 comprises 15 residues. J was trimmed by 4 bases and V by 6 bases; bases with no gene match: 8.

V is TRBV27 and J is TRBJ2-7; D call uncertain. From germline, CDR1 is MNHEY and CDR2 SMNVEV (reference sequence). V lost 2 bases and J lost 7, with 6 bases in between. The CDR3 length is 11 residues. The CDR3 DNA sequence: TGTGCCAGCAGTTTAGGGGTGGAGCAGTACTTC. Protein: CASSLGVEQYF.

In its sample, this clone was seen once. This chain joins TRBV6-5 and TRBJ1-1; D is undetermined. This CDR3 is 14 amino acids long. CDR1 is MNHEY, CDR2 SVGAGI, per germline. Deletions cut 6 bases from V and 6 bases from J, with 17 bases between. The CDR3 here is CASSVLGGLAEAFF. CDR3 DNA sequence: TGTGCCAGCAGCGTCTTAGGAGGTTTAGCTGAAGCTTTCTTT.

This sequence joins TRBV4-1 and TRBJ2-6; TRBD2 aligns across 8 bases. CDR3 length: 20 residues. Unmatched junction bases numbered 16, after V lost 6 bases and J lost 0 bases. Germline CDR1 MGHRA, CDR2 YSYEKL. The CDR3 protein is CASRPGGGGRIISGANVLTF. DNA for the CDR3: TGCGCCAGCAGACCCGGGGGAGGCGGGAGGATTATCTCTGGGGCCAACGTCCTGACTTTC.

V gene TRBV2 combines with J gene TRBJ1-3; D unclear. Germline-derived CDR1 and CDR2 are SNHLY and FYNNEI. The CDR3 is made up of 13 amino acids. V gave up 4 bases and J gave up 0 bases, with 4 bases separating them. The CDR3 DNA reads as TGTGCCAGCAGTGTAAGCTCTGGAAACACCATATATTTT. It encodes CASSVSSGNTIYF.